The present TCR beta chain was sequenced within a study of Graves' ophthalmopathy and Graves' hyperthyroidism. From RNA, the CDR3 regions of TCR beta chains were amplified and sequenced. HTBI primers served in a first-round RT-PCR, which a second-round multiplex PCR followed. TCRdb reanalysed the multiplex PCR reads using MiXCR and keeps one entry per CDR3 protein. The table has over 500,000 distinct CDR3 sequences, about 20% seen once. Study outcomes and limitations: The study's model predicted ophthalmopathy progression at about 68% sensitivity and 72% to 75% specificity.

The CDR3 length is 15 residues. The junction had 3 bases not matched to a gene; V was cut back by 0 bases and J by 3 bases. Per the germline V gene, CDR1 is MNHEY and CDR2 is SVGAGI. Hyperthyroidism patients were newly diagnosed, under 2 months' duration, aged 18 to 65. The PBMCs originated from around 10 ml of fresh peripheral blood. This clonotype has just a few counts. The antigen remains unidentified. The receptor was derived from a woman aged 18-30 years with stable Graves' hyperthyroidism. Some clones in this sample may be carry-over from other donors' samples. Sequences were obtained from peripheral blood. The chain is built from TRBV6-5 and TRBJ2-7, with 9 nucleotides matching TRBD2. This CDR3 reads CASSYSSSGNYEQYF. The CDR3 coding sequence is TGTGCCAGCAGTTACTCATCTAGCGGGAACTACGAGCAGTACTTC.